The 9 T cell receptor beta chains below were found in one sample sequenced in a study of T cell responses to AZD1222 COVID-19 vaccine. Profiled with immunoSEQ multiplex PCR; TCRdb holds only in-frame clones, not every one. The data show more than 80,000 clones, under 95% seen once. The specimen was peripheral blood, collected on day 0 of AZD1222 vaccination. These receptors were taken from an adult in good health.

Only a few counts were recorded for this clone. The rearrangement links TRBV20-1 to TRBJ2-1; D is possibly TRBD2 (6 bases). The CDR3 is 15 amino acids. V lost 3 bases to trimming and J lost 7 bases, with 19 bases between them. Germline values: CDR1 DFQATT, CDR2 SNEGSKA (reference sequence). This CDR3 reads CSASRPSAFGNEQFF. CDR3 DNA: TGCAGTGCTAGTCGTCCTAGCGCCTTTGGGAATGAGCAGTTCTTC.

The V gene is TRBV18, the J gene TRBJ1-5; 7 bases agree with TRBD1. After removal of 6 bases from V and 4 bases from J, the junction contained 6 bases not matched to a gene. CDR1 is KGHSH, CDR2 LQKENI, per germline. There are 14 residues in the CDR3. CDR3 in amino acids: CASSPDRLNQPQHF. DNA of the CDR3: TGTGCCAGCTCCCCGGACAGGCTTAATCAGCCCCAGCATTTT.

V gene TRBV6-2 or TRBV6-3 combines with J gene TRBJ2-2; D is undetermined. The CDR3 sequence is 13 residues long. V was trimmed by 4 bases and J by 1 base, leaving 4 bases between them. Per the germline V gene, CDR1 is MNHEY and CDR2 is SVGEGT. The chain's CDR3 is CASSSQNTGELFF. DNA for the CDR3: TGTGCCAGCAGTTCCCAGAACACCGGGGAGCTGTTTTTT.

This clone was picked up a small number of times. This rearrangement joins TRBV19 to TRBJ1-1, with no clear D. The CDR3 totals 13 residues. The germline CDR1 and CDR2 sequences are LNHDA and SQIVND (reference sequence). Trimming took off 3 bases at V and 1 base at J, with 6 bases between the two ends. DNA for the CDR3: TGTGCCAGTAGTATGGACCCGAACACTGAAGCTTTCTTT. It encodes CASSMDPNTEAFF.

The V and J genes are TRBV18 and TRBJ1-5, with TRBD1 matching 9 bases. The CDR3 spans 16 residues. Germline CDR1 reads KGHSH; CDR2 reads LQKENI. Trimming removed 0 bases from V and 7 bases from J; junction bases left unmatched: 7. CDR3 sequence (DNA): TGTGCCAGCTCACCACCCGGGACAGGGATTGGCCAGCCCCAGCATTTT. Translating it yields CASSPPGTGIGQPQHF.

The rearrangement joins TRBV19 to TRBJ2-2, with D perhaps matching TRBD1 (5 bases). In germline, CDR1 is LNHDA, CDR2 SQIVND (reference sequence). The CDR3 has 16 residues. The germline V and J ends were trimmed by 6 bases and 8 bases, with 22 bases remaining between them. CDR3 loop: CASRPTQGRSWGELFF. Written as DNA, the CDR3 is TGTGCCAGTAGGCCGACCCAGGGTCGTTCATGGGGGGAGCTGTTTTTT.

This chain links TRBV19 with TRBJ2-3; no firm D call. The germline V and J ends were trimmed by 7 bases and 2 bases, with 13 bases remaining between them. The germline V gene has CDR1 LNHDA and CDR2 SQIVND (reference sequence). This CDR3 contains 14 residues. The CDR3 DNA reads TGTGCCAGTAAAGTTAACAGCCCCACAGATACGCAGTATTTT. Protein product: CASKVNSPTDTQYF.

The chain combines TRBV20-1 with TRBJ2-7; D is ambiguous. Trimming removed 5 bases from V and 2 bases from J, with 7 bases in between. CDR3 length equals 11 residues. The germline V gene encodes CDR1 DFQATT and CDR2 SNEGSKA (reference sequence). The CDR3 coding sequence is TGCAGTGCTCTGCACCCCTACGAGCAGTACTTC. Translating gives CSALHPYEQYF.

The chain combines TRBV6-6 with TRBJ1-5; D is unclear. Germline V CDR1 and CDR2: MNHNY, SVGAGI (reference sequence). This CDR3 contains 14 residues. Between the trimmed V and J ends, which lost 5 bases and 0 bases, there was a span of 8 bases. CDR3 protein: CASSNQVSNQPQHF. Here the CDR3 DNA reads TGTGCCAGCAGTAATCAGGTTAGCAATCAGCCCCAGCATTTT.